The 27 T cell receptor beta chains given below trace back to one sample, sequenced in a study of chemoradiotherapy in HPV16-positive cancers. The protocol was immunoSEQ multiplex PCR, while the TCRdb copy is restricted to in-frame clones and leaves out a portion. Here the sample spans several thousand clones, about 96% being singletons. The sample here was tumor tissue, taken from a patient who underwent chemoradiotherapy. The source of these receptors is a human donor with HPV-associated anogenital cancer.

The chain carries TRBV2 and TRBJ1-1, with 9 bases identical to TRBD1. Per germline, CDR1 SNHLY and CDR2 FYNNEI. J lost 4 bases, V lost 5 bases, and 11 bases had no gene match. The CDR3 covers 16 residues. The chain's CDR3 is CASSFPRTGVGTEAFF. In DNA, the CDR3 is TGTGCCAGCAGTTTCCCCCGGACAGGGGTGGGCACTGAAGCTTTCTTT.

J is TRBJ1-1 and V is TRBV15, with D perhaps matching TRBD1 (5 bases). This CDR3 is built from 17 residues. With 2 bases removed from V and 0 bases from J, the gap between germline ends came to 16 bases. The germline V gene encodes CDR1 LNHNV and CDR2 YYDKDF (reference sequence). Here the CDR3 reads CATSRNRGGVMNTEAFF. The CDR3 DNA reads as TGTGCCACCAGCAGAAACCGCGGGGGAGTAATGAACACTGAAGCTTTCTTT. Based on the CDR3 plus reference TRBV15 and TRBJ1-1, the full variable domain is DAMVIQNPRYQVTQFGKPVTLSCSQTLNHNVMYWYQQKSSQAPKLLFHYYDKDFNNEADTPDNFQSRRPNTSFCFLDIRSPGLGDTAMYLCATSRNRGGVMNTEAFFGQGTRLTVV.

The CDR3 bases are TGTGCCAGCAGCTTAGTCGGGGGTATCTACGAGCAGTACTTC. Translated, it gives CASSLVGGIYEQYF. This chain connects TRBV7-2 to TRBJ2-7, with D possibly TRBD2 on 6 matching bases. The CDR3 contains 14 residues. The V gene lost 1 base and the J gene lost 3 bases, with 10 bases spanning the gap. Germline lookup yields CDR1 SGHTA and CDR2 FQGNSA. Variable domain in full (rest from reference TRBV7-2 and TRBJ2-7): GAGVSQSPSNKVTEKGKDVELRCDPISGHTALYWYRQSLGQGLEFLIYFQGNSAPDKSGLPSDRFSAERTGGSVSTLTIQRTQQEDSAVYLCASSLVGGIYEQYFGPGTRLTVT.

The chain is built from TRBV6-5 and TRBJ1-2, with a possible D match to TRBD1 (5 bases). V was clipped by 6 bases and J by 0 bases, with 8 bases between them. The CDR3 spans 13 residues. Germline V lookup: CDR1 MNHEY, CDR2 SVGAGI. The chain's CDR3 is CASSQTANYGYTF. For the CDR3, the DNA is TGTGCCAGCAGCCAGACAGCTAACTATGGCTACACCTTC.

The gene calls are TRBV19 and TRBJ1-6; a possible D gene is TRBD1 (6 bases). Per the germline V gene, CDR1 is LNHDA and CDR2 is SQIVND (reference sequence). Trimming cost V 7 bases and J 7 bases, with 20 bases left between them. The CDR3 is made up of 16 amino acids. The CDR3 sequence is CASTPDPQGGNSPLHF. DNA for the CDR3: TGTGCCAGTACCCCCGACCCACAGGGAGGGAATTCACCCCTCCACTTT.

This chain connects TRBV5-1 to TRBJ1-6, with D unclear. Germline-derived CDR1 and CDR2 are SGHRS and YFSETQ. The length of the CDR3 is 16 residues. V lost 0 bases and J 7 bases, leaving 14 bases between the germline ends. DNA for the CDR3: TGCGCCAGCAGCTTGGGCACCGGGGTAAGGAATTCACCCCTCCACTTT. This codes for CASSLGTGVRNSPLHF.

The rearrangement joins TRBV7-2 to TRBJ1-2; a weak D match, TRBD1 (6 bases). The CDR3 totals 12 residues. Germline-derived CDR1 and CDR2 are SGHTA and FQGNSA. Trimming removed 2 bases from V and 8 bases from J, with 9 bases in between. DNA of the CDR3: TGTGCCAGCAGCTTACAGGGGAGAGGCTACACCTTC. It translates to CASSLQGRGYTF.

The J gene is TRBJ2-1, the V gene TRBV6-6; 9 positions match TRBD2. The junction had 6 bases not matched to a gene; V was cut back by 0 bases and J by 6 bases. The CDR3 sequence is 16 residues long. Germline V lookup: CDR1 MNHNY, CDR2 SVGAGI (reference sequence). The DNA of the CDR3 is TGTGCCAGCAGTTACTCCGGGACTAGCAGACTCAATGAGCAGTTCTTC. Translating it yields CASSYSGTSRLNEQFF.

V gene TRBV19 combines with J gene TRBJ2-2; D unresolved. The CDR3 has 15 residues. Germline V gene data show CDR1 as LNHDA and CDR2 as SQIVND (reference sequence). Trimming took off 5 bases at V and 2 bases at J, with 12 bases between the two ends. CDR3 in amino acids: CASSWGTDNTGELFF. The CDR3 region has the DNA TGTGCCAGTAGTTGGGGAACAGATAACACCGGGGAGCTGTTTTTT.

The V and J genes are TRBV4-1 and TRBJ2-5; unclear D gene. Trimming removed 2 bases at V and 4 bases at J, with 8 bases between. Germline values: CDR1 MGHRA, CDR2 YSYEKL. The CDR3 spans 13 residues. The DNA of the CDR3 is TGCGCCAGCAGCCAACCCTCCTCAGAGACCCAGTACTTC. It translates to CASSQPSSETQYF.

This chain connects TRBV27 to TRBJ1-3, with D uncertain. Trimming shortened V by 8 bases and J by 0 bases, and 14 bases separated the two germline ends. Germline assignment: CDR1 MNHEY and CDR2 SMNVEV (reference sequence). CDR3 length equals 15 residues. CDR3 in amino acids: CASPGLGYSGNTIYF. The CDR3 nucleotides are TGTGCCAGCCCTGGGCTTGGTTACTCTGGAAACACCATATATTTT.

The V call is TRBV19, the J call TRBJ2-1; TRBD2 aligns across 7 bases. The V gene end was trimmed by 5 bases and the J gene end by 6 bases; junction bases not matched to a gene: 7. Germline-derived CDR1 and CDR2 are LNHDA and SQIVND (reference sequence). The CDR3 sequence is 14 residues long. The CDR3 DNA is TGTGCCAGTAGTCTCCCTCGACTAGCCAATGAGCAGTTCTTC. Amino acids: CASSLPRLANEQFF.

This clone was seen just once. V gene TRBV6-1 combines with J gene TRBJ1-3; the D is unclear. Trimming left V 1 base short and J 0 bases short, with 10 bases between. The CDR3 loop spans 16 amino acids. The germline V gene encodes CDR1 MNHNS and CDR2 SASEGT. The CDR3 here is CASSEGYRTSGNTIYF. CDR3 coding DNA: TGTGCCAGCAGTGAAGGATACCGAACCTCTGGAAACACCATATATTTT.

V gene TRBV7-9 combines with J gene TRBJ1-1, with TRBD1 matching 7 bases. The CDR3 contains 13 residues. In germline, CDR1 is SEHNR, CDR2 FQNEAQ (reference sequence). J was trimmed by 6 bases and V by 3 bases; bases with no gene match: 4. The CDR3 protein is CASSFNRGPEAFF. CDR3 DNA: TGTGCCAGCAGCTTCAACAGGGGCCCTGAAGCTTTCTTT.

This clone has just one count. The rearrangement uses TRBV10-1 and TRBJ1-1; 7 bases match TRBD1. The length of the CDR3 is 13 residues. V gave up 6 bases and J gave up 1 base; unmatched junction bases: 2. Germline CDR1 is WNHNN and CDR2 is SYGVQD (reference sequence). CDR3 coding DNA: TGCGCCAGCAGAGGGACAGCGAACACTGAAGCTTTCTTT. It translates to CASRGTANTEAFF.

This sequence joins TRBV28 and TRBJ1-5, with D unresolved. Germline CDR1 MDHEN, CDR2 SYDVKM. Trimming removed 5 bases from V and 7 bases from J, with 15 bases in between. The CDR3 runs 14 residues. The CDR3 is CASSPHRRGQPQHF. The CDR3 coding sequence is TGTGCCAGCAGTCCTCACAGACGTGGACAGCCCCAGCATTTT.

In this sample, this clone turned up once. The chain joins TRBV4-1 to TRBJ1-3, with D unclear. This CDR3 is 13 amino acids long. Trimming removed 0 bases from V and 5 bases from J, with 5 bases in between. Germline values: CDR1 MGHRA, CDR2 YSYEKL. DNA of the CDR3: TGCGCCAGCAGCCAAGAGGAGAGAAACACCATATATTTT. It encodes CASSQEERNTIYF.

DNA of the CDR3: TGCGCCAGCAGCCTGGCCCCGGGCGGGGAGCTGTTTTTT. Protein sequence: CASSLAPGGELFF. The chain joins TRBV4-1 to TRBJ2-2; D unresolved. V lost 4 bases and J 7 bases, leaving 10 bases between the germline ends. This CDR3 contains 13 residues. Germline lookup yields CDR1 MGHRA and CDR2 YSYEKL.

The chain carries TRBV10-1 and TRBJ1-1; D not certain. CDR1 and CDR2 (germline): WNHNN, SYGVQD (reference sequence). Trimming pared 8 bases from V and 4 bases from J, leaving 14 bases between. The CDR3 totals 13 residues. In nucleotides, the CDR3 is TGCGCCAGCGCCGCTCGGGGTTTCACTGAAGCTTTCTTT. Protein product: CASAARGFTEAFF.

V and J are TRBV7-2 and TRBJ1-6, with D hard to call. The CDR3 runs to 15 residues. The ends were cut back, 2 bases at V and 6 bases at J, with 11 bases in the middle. Germline assignment: CDR1 SGHTA and CDR2 FQGNSA. The DNA for the CDR3 is TGTGCCAGCAGCTTACAGTCAGAAGTTAATTCACCCCTCCACTTT. Protein: CASSLQSEVNSPLHF. The entire variable domain, with the rest obtained from reference TRBV7-2 and TRBJ1-6, is as follows: GAGVSQSPSNKVTEKGKDVELRCDPISGHTALYWYRQSLGQGLEFLIYFQGNSAPDKSGLPSDRFSAERTGGSVSTLTIQRTQQEDSAVYLCASSLQSEVNSPLHFGNGTRLTVT.

The chain employs TRBV6-5 and TRBJ2-3, with D hard to call. Germline CDR1 MNHEY, CDR2 SVGAGI. V lost 6 bases and J lost 0, with 4 bases in between. The CDR3 covers 12 residues. CDR3 amino acids: CASRGSTDTQYF. CDR3 coding DNA: TGTGCCAGCAGAGGTAGCACAGATACGCAGTATTTT.

This chain uses TRBV29-1 with TRBJ2-7; D is possibly TRBD1 (5 bases). Germline CDR1 SQVTM, CDR2 ANQGSEA. CDR3 length equals 15 residues. V was cut by 1 base and J by 2 bases, with 15 bases left in between. CDR3 DNA sequence: TGCAGCGTTGAAGGAATTACAGGTCATACCTACGAGCAGTACTTC. Its translation is CSVEGITGHTYEQYF.

V gene TRBV12-5 combines with J gene TRBJ1-5; TRBD1 is a possible D gene (5 bases). Germline values: CDR1 LGHNT, CDR2 FRNRAP. There are 12 residues in the CDR3. V was trimmed by 8 bases and J by 7 bases, leaving 12 bases between them. The CDR3 spells CASSQGGQPQHF. CDR3 sequence (DNA): TGTGCTAGTTCGCAGGGTGGACAGCCCCAGCATTTT.

The chain links TRBV2 to TRBJ1-1, with TRBD1 as a possible D gene (6 bases). Trimming stripped 6 bases from V and 8 bases from J, with 25 bases between. Germline CDR1 is SNHLY and CDR2 is FYNNEI. The CDR3 is 16 amino acids. CDR3 sequence: CASRRWTVANRTEAFF. DNA for the CDR3: TGTGCCAGCAGAAGGTGGACAGTTGCCAACCGGACCGAAGCTTTCTTT.

The chain has TRBV19 and TRBJ1-2; 8 positions agree with TRBD1. The CDR3 is 13 residues long. Germline V CDR1 and CDR2: LNHDA, SQIVND (reference sequence). Trimming took 5 bases from V and 4 from J; bases not matched to a gene: 3. The CDR3 coding sequence is TGTGCCAGTAGTGGACAGGGACTCTATGGCTACACCTTC. It encodes CASSGQGLYGYTF.

This clone was picked up one time. The chain uses TRBV5-6 and TRBJ1-3; D is undetermined. The ends were cut back, 4 bases at V and 4 bases at J, with 12 bases in the middle. The CDR3 totals 14 residues. Germline V lookup: CDR1 SGHDT, CDR2 YYEEEE. Here the CDR3 reads CASSPRYKGNTIYF. As DNA, the CDR3 is TGTGCCAGCAGCCCTCGATATAAAGGAAACACCATATATTTT. The variable domain in full, with the rest retrieved from reference TRBV5-6 and TRBJ1-3, is DAGVTQSPTHLIKTRGQQVTLRCSPKSGHDTVSWYQQALGQGPQFIFQYYEEEERQRGNFPDRFSGHQFPNYSSELNVNALLLGDSALYLCASSPRYKGNTIYFGEGSWLTVV.

The gene calls are TRBV6-5 and TRBJ2-7; 9 bases align to TRBD1. Germline values: CDR1 MNHEY, CDR2 SVGAGI. This CDR3 has 14 amino acids. With 2 bases clipped from V and 5 bases from J, the junction kept 4 bases outside the gene matches. The CDR3 loop reads CASSYGTGYNEQYF. CDR3 nucleotides: TGTGCCAGCAGTTACGGGACAGGGTATAACGAGCAGTACTTC.